This record covers a single T cell receptor (beta chain). What it binds is unknown. This record belongs to a study of cytomegalovirus exposure and HLA in healthy donors. The PCR contained 60 Vbeta and 13 Jbeta primers. Libraries were prepared by immunoSEQ multiplex PCR; TCRdb keeps only in-frame clonotypes and omits some of them. The sample yields about 120,000 clones, 55% to 75% seen once. The ends lost 2 bases at V and 0 bases at J; junction bases unmatched: 10. This CDR3 spans 19 amino acids. The study, taken as a whole, reports: Analysis performed later found more than 15,000 TCR beta sequences associated with HLA alleles at 0.05 false discovery rate.

The chain employs TRBV5-3 and TRBJ2-6; TRBD2 matches 8 bases. TRBV5-3 is given ORF status, its function remaining uncertain. The receptor was isolated from a middle-aged woman in good health and CMV-seropositive. The sample was PBMCs. The CDR3 bases are TGTGCCAGAAGCTTTCACGACGGGAGGGCCCTCTCTGGGGCCAACGTCCTGACTTTC. Protein product: CARSFHDGRALSGANVLTF.